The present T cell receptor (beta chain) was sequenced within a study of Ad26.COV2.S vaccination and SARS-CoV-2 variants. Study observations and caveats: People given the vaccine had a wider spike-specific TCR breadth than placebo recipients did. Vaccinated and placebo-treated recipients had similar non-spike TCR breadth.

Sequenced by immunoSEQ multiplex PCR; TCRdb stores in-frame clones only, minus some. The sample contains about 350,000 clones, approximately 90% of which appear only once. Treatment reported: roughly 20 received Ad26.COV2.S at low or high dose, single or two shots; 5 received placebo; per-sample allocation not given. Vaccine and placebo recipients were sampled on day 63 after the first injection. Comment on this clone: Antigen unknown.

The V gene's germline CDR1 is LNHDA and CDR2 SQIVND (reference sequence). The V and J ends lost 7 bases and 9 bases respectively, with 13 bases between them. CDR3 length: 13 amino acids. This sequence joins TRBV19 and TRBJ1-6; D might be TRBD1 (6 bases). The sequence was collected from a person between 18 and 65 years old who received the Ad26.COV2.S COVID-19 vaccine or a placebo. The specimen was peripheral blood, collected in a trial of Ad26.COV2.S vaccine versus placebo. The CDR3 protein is CASKGGLGSPLHF. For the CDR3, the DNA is TGTGCCAGTAAGGGGGGGCTGGGTTCACCCCTCCACTTT.